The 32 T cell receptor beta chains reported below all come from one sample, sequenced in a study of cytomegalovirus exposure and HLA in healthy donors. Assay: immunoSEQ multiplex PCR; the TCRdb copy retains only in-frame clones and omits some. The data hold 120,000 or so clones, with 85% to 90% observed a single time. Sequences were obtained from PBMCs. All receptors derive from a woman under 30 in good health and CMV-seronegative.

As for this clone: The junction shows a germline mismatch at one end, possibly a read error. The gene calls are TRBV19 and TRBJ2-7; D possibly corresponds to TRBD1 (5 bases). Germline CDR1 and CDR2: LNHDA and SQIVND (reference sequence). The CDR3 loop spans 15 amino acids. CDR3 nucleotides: TGTGCCAGTAGTCTAGACAGTAGCTCAGTCTACGAGCAGTACTTC. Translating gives CASSLDSSSVYEQYF.

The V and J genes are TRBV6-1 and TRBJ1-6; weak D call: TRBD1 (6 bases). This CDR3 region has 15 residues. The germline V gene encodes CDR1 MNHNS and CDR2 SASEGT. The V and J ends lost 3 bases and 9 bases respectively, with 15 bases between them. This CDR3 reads CASSESGDFTSPLHF. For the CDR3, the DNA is TGTGCCAGCAGTGAGTCAGGGGATTTTACTTCACCCCTCCACTTT.

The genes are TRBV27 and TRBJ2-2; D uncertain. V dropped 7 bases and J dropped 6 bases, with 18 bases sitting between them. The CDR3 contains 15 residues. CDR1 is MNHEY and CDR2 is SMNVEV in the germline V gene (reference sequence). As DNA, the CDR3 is TGTGCCAGCACCACTCTGGGTGGGCGTGCCGGGGAGCTGTTTTTT. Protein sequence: CASTTLGGRAGELFF.

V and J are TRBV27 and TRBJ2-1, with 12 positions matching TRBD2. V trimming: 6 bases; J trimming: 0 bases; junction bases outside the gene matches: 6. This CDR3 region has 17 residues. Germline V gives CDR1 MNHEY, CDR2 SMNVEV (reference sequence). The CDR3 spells CASSPTSGGSSYNEQFF. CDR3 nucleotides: TGTGCCAGCAGCCCGACTAGCGGGGGAAGCTCCTACAATGAGCAGTTCTTC.

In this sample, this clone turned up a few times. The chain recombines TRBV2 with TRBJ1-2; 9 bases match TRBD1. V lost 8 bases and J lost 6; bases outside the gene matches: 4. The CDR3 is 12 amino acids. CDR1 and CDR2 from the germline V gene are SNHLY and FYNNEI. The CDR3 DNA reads TGTGCCAGCGACAGGGGGTTGAATGGCTACACCTTC. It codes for CASDRGLNGYTF.

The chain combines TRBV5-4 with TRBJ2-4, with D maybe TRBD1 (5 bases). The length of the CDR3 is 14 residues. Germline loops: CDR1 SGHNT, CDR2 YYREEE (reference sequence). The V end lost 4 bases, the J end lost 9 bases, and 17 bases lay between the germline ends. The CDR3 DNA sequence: TGTGCCAGCAGCCAGGGCCTAGTCTTAGGCATTCAGTACTTC. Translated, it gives CASSQGLVLGIQYF.

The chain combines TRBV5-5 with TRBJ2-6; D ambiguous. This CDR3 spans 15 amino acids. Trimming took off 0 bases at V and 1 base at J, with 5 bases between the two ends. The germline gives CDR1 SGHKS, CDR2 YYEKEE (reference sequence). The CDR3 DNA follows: TGTGCCAGCAGCTTGGTACAGTCTGGGGCCAACGTCCTGACTTTC. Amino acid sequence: CASSLVQSGANVLTF. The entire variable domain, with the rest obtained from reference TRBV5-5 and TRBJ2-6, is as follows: DAGVTQSPTHLIKTRGQQVTLRCSPISGHKSVSWYQQVLGQGPQFIFQYYEKEERGRGNFPDRFSARQFPNYSSELNVNALLLGDSALYLCASSLVQSGANVLTFGAGSRLTVL.

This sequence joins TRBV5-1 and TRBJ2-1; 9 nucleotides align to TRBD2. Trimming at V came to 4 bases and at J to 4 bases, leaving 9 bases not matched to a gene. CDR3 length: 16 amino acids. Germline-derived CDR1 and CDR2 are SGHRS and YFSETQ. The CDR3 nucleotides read TGCGCCAGCAGCCCGGTGTGGACTAGCGATTACAATGAGCAGTTCTTC. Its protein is CASSPVWTSDYNEQFF. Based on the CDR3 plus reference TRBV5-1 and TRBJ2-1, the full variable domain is KAGVTQTPRYLIKTRGQQVTLSCSPISGHRSVSWYQQTPGQGLQFLFEYFSETQRNKGNFPGRFSGRQFSNSRSEMNVSTLELGDSALYLCASSPVWTSDYNEQFFGPGTRLTVL.

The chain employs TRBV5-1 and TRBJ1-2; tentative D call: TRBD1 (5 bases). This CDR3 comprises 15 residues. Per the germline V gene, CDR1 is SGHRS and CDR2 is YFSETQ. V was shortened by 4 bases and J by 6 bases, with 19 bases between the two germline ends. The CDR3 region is CASSQPGFRVDGYTF. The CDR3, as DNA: TGCGCCAGCAGCCAACCTGGTTTCAGGGTGGATGGCTACACCTTC.

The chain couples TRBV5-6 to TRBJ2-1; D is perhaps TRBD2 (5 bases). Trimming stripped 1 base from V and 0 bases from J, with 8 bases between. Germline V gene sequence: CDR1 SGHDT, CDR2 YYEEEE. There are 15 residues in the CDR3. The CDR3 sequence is CASSLLGSSYNEQFF. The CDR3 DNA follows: TGTGCCAGCAGCTTGTTGGGGAGCTCCTACAATGAGCAGTTCTTC. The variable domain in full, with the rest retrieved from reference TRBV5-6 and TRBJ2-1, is DAGVTQSPTHLIKTRGQQVTLRCSPKSGHDTVSWYQQALGQGPQFIFQYYEEEERQRGNFPDRFSGHQFPNYSSELNVNALLLGDSALYLCASSLLGSSYNEQFFGPGTRLTVL.

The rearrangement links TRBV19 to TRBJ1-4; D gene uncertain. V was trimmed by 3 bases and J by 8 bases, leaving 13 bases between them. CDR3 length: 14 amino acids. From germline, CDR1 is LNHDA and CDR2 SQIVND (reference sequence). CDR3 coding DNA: TGTGCCAGTAGTATTGGAGGGTTGGAGGAAAAACTGTTTTTT. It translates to CASSIGGLEEKLFF.

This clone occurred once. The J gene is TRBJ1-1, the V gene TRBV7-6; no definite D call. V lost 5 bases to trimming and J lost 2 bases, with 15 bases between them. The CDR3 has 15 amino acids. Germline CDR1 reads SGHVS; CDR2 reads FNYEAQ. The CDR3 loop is CASSPGVPGNTEAFF. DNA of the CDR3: TGTGCCAGCAGCCCCGGGGTGCCTGGAAACACTGAAGCTTTCTTT.

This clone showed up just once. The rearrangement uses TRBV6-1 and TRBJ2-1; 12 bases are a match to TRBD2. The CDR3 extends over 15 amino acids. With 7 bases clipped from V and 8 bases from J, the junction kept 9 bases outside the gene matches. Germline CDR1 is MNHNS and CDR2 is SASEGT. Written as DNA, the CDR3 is TGTGCCAGCACCCTGACTAGCGGGAGAGCGGATGAGCAGTTCTTC. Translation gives CASTLTSGRADEQFF.

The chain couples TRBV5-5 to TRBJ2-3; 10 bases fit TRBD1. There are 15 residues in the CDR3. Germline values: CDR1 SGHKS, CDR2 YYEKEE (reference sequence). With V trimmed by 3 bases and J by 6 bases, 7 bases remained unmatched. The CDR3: CASSSRDRGQDTQYF. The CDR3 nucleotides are TGTGCCAGCAGCTCCCGAGACAGGGGGCAGGATACGCAGTATTTT.

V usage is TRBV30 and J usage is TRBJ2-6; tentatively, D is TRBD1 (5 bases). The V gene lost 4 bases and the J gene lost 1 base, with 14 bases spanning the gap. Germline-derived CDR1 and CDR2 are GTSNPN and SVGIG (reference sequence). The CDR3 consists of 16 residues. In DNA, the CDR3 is TGTGCCTGGAATCTCCTGGGGCTATCTGGGGCCAACGTCCTGACTTTC. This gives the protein CAWNLLGLSGANVLTF.

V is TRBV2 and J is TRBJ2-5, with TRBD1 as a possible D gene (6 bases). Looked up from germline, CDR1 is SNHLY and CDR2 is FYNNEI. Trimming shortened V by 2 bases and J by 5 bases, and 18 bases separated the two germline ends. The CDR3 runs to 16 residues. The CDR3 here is CASSESWQGMRETQYF. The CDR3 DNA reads TGTGCCAGCAGTGAAAGTTGGCAGGGGATGCGGGAGACCCAGTACTTC. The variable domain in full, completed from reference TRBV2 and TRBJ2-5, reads EPEVTQTPSHQVTQMGQEVILRCVPISNHLYFYWYRQILGQKVEFLVSFYNNEISEKSEIFDDQFSVERPDGSNFTLKIRSTKLEDSAMYFCASSESWQGMRETQYFGPGTRLLVL.

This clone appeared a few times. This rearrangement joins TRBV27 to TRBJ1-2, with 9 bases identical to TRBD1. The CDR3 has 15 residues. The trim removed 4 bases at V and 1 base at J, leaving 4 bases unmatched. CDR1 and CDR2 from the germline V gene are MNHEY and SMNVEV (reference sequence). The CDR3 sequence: CASSSTGGLNYGYTF. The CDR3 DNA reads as TGTGCCAGCAGTTCTACAGGGGGCCTTAACTATGGCTACACCTTC.

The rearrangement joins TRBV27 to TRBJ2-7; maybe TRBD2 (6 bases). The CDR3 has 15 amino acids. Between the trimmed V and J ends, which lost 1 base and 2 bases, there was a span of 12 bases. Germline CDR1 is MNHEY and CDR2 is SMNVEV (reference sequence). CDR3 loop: CASSLLWEAPYEQYF. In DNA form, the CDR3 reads TGTGCCAGCAGTTTATTATGGGAGGCCCCCTACGAGCAGTACTTC.

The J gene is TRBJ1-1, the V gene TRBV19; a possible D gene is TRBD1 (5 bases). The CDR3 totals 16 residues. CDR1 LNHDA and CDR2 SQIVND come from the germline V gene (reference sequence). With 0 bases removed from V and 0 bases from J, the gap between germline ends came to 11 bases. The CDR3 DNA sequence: TGTGCCAGTAGTATAGACATCAGGGCGGTGAACACTGAAGCTTTCTTT. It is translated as CASSIDIRAVNTEAFF.

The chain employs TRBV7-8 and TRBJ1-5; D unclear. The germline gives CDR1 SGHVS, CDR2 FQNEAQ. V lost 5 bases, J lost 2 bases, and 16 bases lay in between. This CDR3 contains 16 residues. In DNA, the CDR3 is TGTGCCAGCAGCCCCGGGGTGTGGGGTGGCAATCAGCCCCAGCATTTT. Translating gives CASSPGVWGGNQPQHF.

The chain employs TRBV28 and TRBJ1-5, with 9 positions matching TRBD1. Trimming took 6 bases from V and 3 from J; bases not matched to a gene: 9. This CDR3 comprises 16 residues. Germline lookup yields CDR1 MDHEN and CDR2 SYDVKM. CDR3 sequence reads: CASSSPRQGDNQPQHF. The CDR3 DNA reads TGTGCCAGCAGCTCTCCCAGACAGGGGGACAATCAGCCCCAGCATTTT. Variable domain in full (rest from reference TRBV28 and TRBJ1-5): DVKVTQSSRYLVKRTGEKVFLECVQDMDHENMFWYRQDPGLGLRLIYFSYDVKMKEKGDIPEGYSVSREKKERFSLILESASTNQTSMYLCASSSPRQGDNQPQHFGDGTRLSIL.

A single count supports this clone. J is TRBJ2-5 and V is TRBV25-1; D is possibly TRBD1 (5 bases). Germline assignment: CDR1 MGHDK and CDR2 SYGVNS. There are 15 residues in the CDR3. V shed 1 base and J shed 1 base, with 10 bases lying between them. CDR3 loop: CASSESQVLQETQYF. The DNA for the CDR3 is TGTGCCAGCAGTGAATCACAGGTGCTCCAAGAGACCCAGTACTTC.

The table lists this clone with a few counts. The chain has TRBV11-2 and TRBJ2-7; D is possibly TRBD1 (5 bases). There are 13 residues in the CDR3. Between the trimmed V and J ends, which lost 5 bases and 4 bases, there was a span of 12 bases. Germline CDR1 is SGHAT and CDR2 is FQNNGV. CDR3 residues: CASSAVRTYEQYF. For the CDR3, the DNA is TGTGCCAGCAGCGCCGTAAGGACATACGAGCAGTACTTC.

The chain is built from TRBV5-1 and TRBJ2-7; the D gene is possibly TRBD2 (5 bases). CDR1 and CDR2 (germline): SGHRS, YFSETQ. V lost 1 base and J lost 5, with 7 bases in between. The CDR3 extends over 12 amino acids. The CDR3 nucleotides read TGCGCCAGCAGCTTGTCACTAGACGAGCAGTACTTC. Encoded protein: CASSLSLDEQYF.

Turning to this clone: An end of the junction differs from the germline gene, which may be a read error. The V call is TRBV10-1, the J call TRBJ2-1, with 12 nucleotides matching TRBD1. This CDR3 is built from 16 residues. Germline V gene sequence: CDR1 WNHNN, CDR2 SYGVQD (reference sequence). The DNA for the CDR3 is TGCGCCAGCAGTGAGCGGGGACAGGGGGCCTATAATGAGCAGTTCTTC. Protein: CASSERGQGAYNEQFF.

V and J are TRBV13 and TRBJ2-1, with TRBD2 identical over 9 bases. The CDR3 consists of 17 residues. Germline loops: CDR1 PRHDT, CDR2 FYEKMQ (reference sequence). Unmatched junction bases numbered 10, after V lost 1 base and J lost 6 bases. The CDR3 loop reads CASSLEGLAERLNEQFF. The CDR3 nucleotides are TGTGCCAGCAGCTTAGAGGGACTAGCCGAGCGACTCAATGAGCAGTTCTTC.

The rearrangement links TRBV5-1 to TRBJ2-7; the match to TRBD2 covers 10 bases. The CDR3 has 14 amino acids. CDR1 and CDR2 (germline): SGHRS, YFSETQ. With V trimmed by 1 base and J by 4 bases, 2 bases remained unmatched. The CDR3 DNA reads TGCGCCAGCAGCTTGCTAGCGGGGGAGTACGAGCAGTACTTC. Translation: CASSLLAGEYEQYF.

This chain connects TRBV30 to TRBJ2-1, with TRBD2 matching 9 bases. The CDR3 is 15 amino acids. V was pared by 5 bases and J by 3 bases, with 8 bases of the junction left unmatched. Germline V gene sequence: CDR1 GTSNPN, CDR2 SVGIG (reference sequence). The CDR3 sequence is CAWEKGLAIYNEQFF. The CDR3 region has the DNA TGTGCCTGGGAGAAGGGACTAGCAATCTACAATGAGCAGTTCTTC.

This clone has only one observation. In nucleotides, the CDR3 is TGTGCCAGCAGCCAATACTCTGGAAACACCATATATTTT. Protein product: CASSQYSGNTIYF. The rearrangement links TRBV14 to TRBJ1-3, with D unclear. Germline CDR1 is SGHDN and CDR2 is FVKESK. V was pared by 2 bases and J by 0 bases, with 2 bases between. This CDR3 contains 13 residues.

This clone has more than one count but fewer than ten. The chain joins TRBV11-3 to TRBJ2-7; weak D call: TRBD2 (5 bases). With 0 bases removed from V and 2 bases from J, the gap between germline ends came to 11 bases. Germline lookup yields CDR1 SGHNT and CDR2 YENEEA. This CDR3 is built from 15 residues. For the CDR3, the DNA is TGTGCCAGCAGCTTAGATGCCACGACTACCTACGAGCAGTACTTC. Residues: CASSLDATTTYEQYF. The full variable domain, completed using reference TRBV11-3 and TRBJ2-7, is EAGVVQSPRYKIIEKKQPVAFWCNPISGHNTLYWYLQNLGQGPELLIRYENEEAVDDSQLPKDRFSAERLKGVDSTLKIQPAELGDSAVYLCASSLDATTTYEQYFGPGTRLTVT.

The CDR3 reads CASSFGPGLGRGFIAYTF. Written as DNA, the CDR3 is TGTGCCAGCAGTTTTGGCCCCGGTTTGGGCCGGGGGTTTATAGCCTACACCTTC. This chain links TRBV28 with TRBJ1-2, with D possibly being TRBD1 (5 bases). The length of the CDR3 is 18 residues. V lost 3 bases to trimming and J lost 10 bases, with 30 bases between them. The V gene's germline CDR1 is MDHEN and CDR2 SYDVKM.

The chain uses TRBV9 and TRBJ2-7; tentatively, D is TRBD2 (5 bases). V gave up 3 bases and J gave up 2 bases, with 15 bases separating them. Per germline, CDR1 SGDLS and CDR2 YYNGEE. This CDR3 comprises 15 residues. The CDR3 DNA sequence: TGTGCCAGCAGCGCAGGACTCTCCCCGACCTACGAGCAGTACTTC. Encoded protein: CASSAGLSPTYEQYF.